The 8 T cell receptor beta chains in this list originate from one sample, sequenced in a study of breast tumors, draining lymph nodes, adjacent tissues. TCRdb redid the calling of the multiplex PCR reads with MiXCR, one entry per CDR3 protein. The data show over 130,000 distinct CDR3 sequences, approximately 29% seen once. The lymph nodes were axillary draining lymph nodes from breast cancer patients. The sample comprised axillary lymph node tissue. These receptors all come from a female donor with breast cancer. Some clones in this sample may be carry-over from other donors' samples.

The chain carries TRBV20-1 and TRBJ2-3, with D possibly TRBD2 on 7 matching bases. Per the germline V gene, CDR1 is DFQATT and CDR2 is SNEGSKA (reference sequence). This CDR3 is built from 17 residues. The V and J ends lost 3 bases and 0 bases respectively, with 19 bases between them. CDR3 in amino acids: CSASLGGAMTSTDTQYF. The CDR3 region has the DNA TGCAGTGCTAGCTTAGGGGGGGCCATGACGAGCACAGATACGCAGTATTTT.

This clonotype was counted many times. The chain carries TRBV5-6 and TRBJ1-6; no firm D call. The CDR3 spans 17 residues. The germline gives CDR1 SGHDT, CDR2 YYEEEE. Trimming cost V 0 bases and J 7 bases, with 17 bases left between them. The CDR3 loop is CASSLAGMAEVNSPLHF. CDR3 coding DNA: TGTGCCAGCAGCTTGGCCGGGATGGCAGAGGTAAATTCACCCCTCCACTTT.

This clonotype has a count of ten or more. This sequence joins TRBV2 and TRBJ2-3; TRBD2 is a possible D gene (6 bases). This CDR3 is 14 amino acids long. The V end lost 7 bases, the J end lost 1 base, and 12 bases lay between the germline ends. In germline, CDR1 is SNHLY, CDR2 FYNNEI. The CDR3 bases are TGTGCCAGCAAGATAGGGACTGGCACAGATACGCAGTATTTT. It is translated as CASKIGTGTDTQYF.

This clonotype was counted at least ten times. This chain links TRBV19 with TRBJ1-5; no clear D. Trimming cost V 9 bases and J 3 bases, with 12 bases left between them. There are 13 residues in the CDR3. CDR1 is LNHDA and CDR2 is SQIVND in the germline V gene (reference sequence). DNA for the CDR3: TGTGCCAGCGTGAAGGCCGCCAATCAGCCCCAGCATTTT. Protein sequence: CASVKAANQPQHF.

This clonotype was seen many times. This rearrangement joins TRBV10-3 to TRBJ2-5; D ambiguous. The CDR3 sequence is 11 residues long. Germline V CDR1 and CDR2: ENHRY, SYGVKD. V was shortened by 2 bases and J by 5 bases, with 3 bases between the two germline ends. The CDR3 bases are TGTGCCATCAGTGAGGGGGAGACCCAGTACTTC. It yields the protein CAISEGETQYF.

This clonotype was seen ten or more times. V and J are TRBV2 and TRBJ2-1; TRBD1 agrees at 9 bases. This CDR3 spans 14 amino acids. CDR1 SNHLY and CDR2 FYNNEI come from the germline V gene. The V segment lost 5 bases and the J segment 4 bases; nucleotides outside the gene matches: 3. CDR3 bases: TGTGCCAGCAGTACAGGGGGCGTTTACAATGAGCAGTTCTTC. Its translation is CASSTGGVYNEQFF.

This clonotype was detected many times. The genes are TRBV20-1 and TRBJ1-6; tentatively, D is TRBD1 (5 bases). CDR3 size: 13 residues. V was shortened by 6 bases and J by 6 bases, with 12 bases between the two germline ends. In germline, CDR1 is DFQATT, CDR2 SNEGSKA (reference sequence). The CDR3 sequence is CSAPGRVNSPLHF. In DNA form, the CDR3 reads TGCAGTGCCCCGGGACGGGTTAATTCACCCCTCCACTTT.

This clonotype was detected many times. The chain carries TRBV7-9 and TRBJ2-7; 7 nucleotides line up with TRBD1. V lost 0 bases and J lost 3; bases outside the gene matches: 2. CDR3 length: 14 amino acids. Germline CDR1 is SEHNR and CDR2 is FQNEAQ (reference sequence). The DNA for the CDR3 is TGTGCCAGCAGCTTAGCACAGGGGATCTACGAGCAGTACGTC. Amino acids: CASSLAQGIYEQYV.